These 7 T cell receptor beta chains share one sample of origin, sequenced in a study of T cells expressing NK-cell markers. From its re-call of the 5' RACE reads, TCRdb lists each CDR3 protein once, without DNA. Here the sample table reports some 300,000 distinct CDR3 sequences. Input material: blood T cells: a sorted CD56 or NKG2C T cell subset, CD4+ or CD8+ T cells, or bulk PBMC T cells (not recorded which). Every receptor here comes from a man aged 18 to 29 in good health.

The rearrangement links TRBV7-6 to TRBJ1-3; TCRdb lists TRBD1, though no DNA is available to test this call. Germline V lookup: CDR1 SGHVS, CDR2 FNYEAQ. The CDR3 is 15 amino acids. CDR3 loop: CASSDRDSSGNTIYF.

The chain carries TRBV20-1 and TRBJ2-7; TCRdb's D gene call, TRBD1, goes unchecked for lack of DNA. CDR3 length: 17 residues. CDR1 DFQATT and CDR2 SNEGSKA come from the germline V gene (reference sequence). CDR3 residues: CSARKVGFGDRSSEQYF.

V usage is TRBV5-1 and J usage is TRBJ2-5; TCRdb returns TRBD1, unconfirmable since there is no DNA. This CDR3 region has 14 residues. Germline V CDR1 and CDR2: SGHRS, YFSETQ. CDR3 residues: CASSTGQGRETQYF.

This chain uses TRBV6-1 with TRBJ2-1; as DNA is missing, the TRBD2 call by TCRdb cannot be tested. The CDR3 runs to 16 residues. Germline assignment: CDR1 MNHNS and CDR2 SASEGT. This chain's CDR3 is CASSEEAGLAYNEQFF.

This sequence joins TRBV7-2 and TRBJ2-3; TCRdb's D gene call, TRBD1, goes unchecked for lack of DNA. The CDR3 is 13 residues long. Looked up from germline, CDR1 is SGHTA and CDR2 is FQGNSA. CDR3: CASSIRQGRTQYF.

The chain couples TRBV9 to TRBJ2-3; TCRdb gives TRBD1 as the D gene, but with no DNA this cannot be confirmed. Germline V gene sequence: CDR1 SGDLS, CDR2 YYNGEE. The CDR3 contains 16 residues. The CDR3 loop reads CASSVVGRDGTDTQYF.

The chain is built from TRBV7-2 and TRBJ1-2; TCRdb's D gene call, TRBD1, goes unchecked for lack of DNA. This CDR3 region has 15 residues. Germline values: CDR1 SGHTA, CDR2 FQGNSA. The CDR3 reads CASSFSQRTVRGYTF. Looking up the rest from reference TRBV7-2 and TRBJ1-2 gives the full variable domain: GAGVSQSPSNKVTEKGKDVELRCDPISGHTALYWYRQSLGQGLEFLIYFQGNSAPDKSGLPSDRFSAERTGGSVSTLTIQRTQQEDSAVYLCASSFSQRTVRGYTFGSGTRLTVV.